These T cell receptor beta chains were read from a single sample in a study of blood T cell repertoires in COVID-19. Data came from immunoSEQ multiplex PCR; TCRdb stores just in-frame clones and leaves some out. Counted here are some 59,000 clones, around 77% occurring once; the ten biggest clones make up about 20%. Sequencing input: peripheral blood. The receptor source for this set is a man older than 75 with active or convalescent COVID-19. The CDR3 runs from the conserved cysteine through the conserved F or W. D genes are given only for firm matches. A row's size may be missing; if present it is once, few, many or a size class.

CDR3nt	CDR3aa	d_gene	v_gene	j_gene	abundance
TGTGCCAGCAGTTTACAGGGGGACCAGCCCCAGCATTTT	CASSLQGDQPQHF	TRBD1	TRBV12-3/TRBV12-4	TRBJ1-5	NA
TGCGCCAGCAGCCAAGACCTTAGCGGAAAAGAGCAGTTCTTC	CASSQDLSGKEQFF	NA	TRBV4-3	TRBJ2-1	NA
TGTGCCAGTAAGGCAGGGCCGGCTAGCGATGAGCAGTTCTTC	CASKAGPASDEQFF	NA	TRBV19	TRBJ2-1	NA
TGTGCCAGCAGCTTCCCGCTAAGGGGAGGGGCTGAAGCTTTCTTT	CASSFPLRGGAEAFF	NA	TRBV11-2	TRBJ1-1	NA
TGTGCCAGCAGCTTAGGAGCCGGGACAGTATATCCTGGCTACACCTTC	CASSLGAGTVYPGYTF	TRBD1	TRBV7-6	TRBJ1-2	NA
TGTGCCAGCAGTGGGGACTACTCCTACGAGCAGTACTTC	CASSGDYSYEQYF	TRBD2	TRBV2	TRBJ2-7	NA
TGTGCCAGCAGTAGACGTGGGGTGGAGGGGACCCAGTACTTC	CASSRRGVEGTQYF	NA	TRBV11-1	TRBJ2-5	NA
TGTGCCAGCAGCCCCTCTAGGGGAAAAAACATTCAGTACTTC	CASSPSRGKNIQYF	NA	TRBV7-2	TRBJ2-4	NA
TGTGCCATCAGTGAGTCACACACCGACGAGCAGTACTTC	CAISESHTDEQYF	NA	TRBV10-3	TRBJ2-7	NA
TGTGCCAGCAGCCAGGGGGAGTGGCACACCGGGGAGCTGTTTTTT	CASSQGEWHTGELFF	TRBD1	TRBV7-3	TRBJ2-2	NA
TGTGCCACCAGTGGGGTAGGGGGCACTCAGCCCCAGCATTTT	CATSGVGGTQPQHF	TRBD1	TRBV24-1	TRBJ1-5	few
TGTGCCAGCAGCTTAGACAGGGCGGAGACCCAGTACTTC	CASSLDRAETQYF	NA	TRBV11-3	TRBJ2-5	NA
TGTGCCAGCAGCTTAGGTTCCGCACCCCGGGAGGAGACCCAGTACTTC	CASSLGSAPREETQYF	NA	TRBV7-8	TRBJ2-5	NA
TGTGCCAGCCAGGGCGGGAGGCCTTCTAGGGGCAATGAGCAGTTCTTC	CASQGGRPSRGNEQFF	TRBD2	TRBV19	TRBJ2-1	NA
TGTGCCAGCAGCTTCTCGGGGGAGCAGTACTTC	CASSFSGEQYF	NA	TRBV11-2	TRBJ2-7	NA
TGTGCCAGCTCTTACGTCCAGGGCACCGAGCAGTACTTC	CASSYVQGTEQYF	NA	TRBV18	TRBJ2-7	few
TGTGCCAGCAGCCCCGACAGTTTCTATGGCTACACCTTC	CASSPDSFYGYTF	NA	TRBV7-2	TRBJ1-2	NA
TGCGCCAGCAGCGTCGGACTAGCTGCAGATACGCAGTATTTT	CASSVGLAADTQYF	TRBD2	TRBV5-1	TRBJ2-3	NA
TGTGCCAGCAGCTTGGAGGAGGGGACCGGGGAGCTGTTTTTT	CASSLEEGTGELFF	NA	TRBV5-8	TRBJ2-2	NA